A single sample is the source of the 22 T cell receptor beta chains below, sequenced in a study of Graves' ophthalmopathy and Graves' hyperthyroidism. CDR3 regions of TCR beta were amplified from RNA transcripts. The library came from an HTBI-primed first-round RT-PCR and a second-round multiplex PCR. TCRdb reprocessed the multiplex PCR reads via MiXCR and lists one record per CDR3 protein. The table has around 1,000,000 distinct CDR3 sequences, 35% to 40% seen once; the top ten hold more than 9.5%. Sample: peripheral blood or thyroid tissue (not recorded which). All receptors come from an adult man with Graves' hyperthyroidism.

This clonotype was detected only a few times. This chain connects TRBV7-2 to TRBJ2-7; TRBD2 matches at 11 bases. V lost 2 bases and J lost 1; bases outside the gene matches: 4. The CDR3 sequence is 16 residues long. Germline CDR1 and CDR2: SGHTA and FQGNSA. The CDR3 coding sequence is TGTGCCAGCAGCTTACAAGCTAGCGGGAGGTCCTACGAGCAGTACTTC. It specifies CASSLQASGRSYEQYF.

This clonotype was observed many times. This chain links TRBV9 with TRBJ2-5; 7 nucleotides agree with TRBD1. Germline CDR1 SGDLS, CDR2 YYNGEE. The CDR3 sequence is 14 residues long. J was trimmed by 5 bases and V by 0 bases; bases with no gene match: 4. CDR3 in DNA: TGTGCCAGCAGCGTAGACGGGACAGTTGAGACCCAGTACTTC. It specifies CASSVDGTVETQYF. The whole variable domain, remainder taken from reference TRBV9 and TRBJ2-5, is DSGVTQTPKHLITATGQRVTLRCSPRSGDLSVYWYQQSLDQGLQFLIQYYNGEERAKGNILERFSAQQFPDLHSELNLSSLELGDSALYFCASSVDGTVETQYFGPGTRLLVL.

As to this clonotype: This may be a read error, as it is one base from a much larger clone. The rearrangement joins TRBV7-2 to TRBJ2-5; 8 positions agree with TRBD2. The CDR3 is 16 residues long. Germline V gene sequence: CDR1 SGHTA, CDR2 FQGNSA. CDR3: CVSSLGRGGLSETQYF. For the CDR3, the DNA is TGTGTCAGCAGCTTAGGCCGGGGGGGCCTTTCCGAGACCCAGTACTTC.

To note about this clonotype: It may be a read error: a sequence one base away is much more abundant. The V and J genes are TRBV2 and TRBJ1-5, with a possible D match to TRBD1 (6 bases). Germline values: CDR1 SNHLY, CDR2 FYNNEI. This CDR3 spans 15 amino acids. The CDR3 DNA reads TGTGCCAGCAGTGAGGGGGGGCAGGACTTCCAGCTCCAGCATTTT. It codes for CASSEGGQDFQLQHF. Combining the CDR3 with reference TRBV2 and TRBJ1-5 gives the whole variable domain EPEVTQTPSHQVTQMGQEVILRCVPISNHLYFYWYRQILGQKVEFLVSFYNNEISEKSEIFDDQFSVERPDGSNFTLKIRSTKLEDSAMYFCASSEGGQDFQLQHFGDGTRLSIL.

Details on this clonotype: A much larger clonotype is one base distant, so this may be a read error. V and J are TRBV4-1 and TRBJ2-5; D remains unclear. Trimming took 0 bases from V and 5 from J, leaving 7 bases between them. The CDR3 totals 13 residues. Germline assignment: CDR1 MGHRA and CDR2 YSYEKL. CDR3 sequence: CASSQDLLETQYF. The CDR3 nucleotides read TGCGCCAGCAGCCAAGACCTCCTGGAGACCCAGTACTTC.

This clonotype came up once. This chain connects TRBV5-1 to TRBJ2-5; no clear D. Germline-derived CDR1 and CDR2 are SGHRS and YFSETQ. CDR3 length: 15 amino acids. Deletions cut 0 bases from V and 3 bases from J, with 12 bases between. In nucleotides, the CDR3 is TGCGCCAGCAGCTTGGTGGGCAGAAGAGAAGAGACCCAGTACTTC. Protein sequence: CASSLVGRREETQYF. Combining the CDR3 with reference TRBV5-1 and TRBJ2-5 gives the whole variable domain KAGVTQTPRYLIKTRGQQVTLSCSPISGHRSVSWYQQTPGQGLQFLFEYFSETQRNKGNFPGRFSGRQFSNSRSEMNVSTLELGDSALYLCASSLVGRREETQYFGPGTRLLVL.

This clonotype was found many times. J is TRBJ2-2 and V is TRBV24-1; TRBD1 agrees at 10 bases. The CDR3 sequence is 16 residues long. V lost 2 bases and J lost 6; bases outside the gene matches: 5. Germline CDR1 KGHDR, CDR2 SFDVKD. As DNA, the CDR3 is TGTGCCACCAGTGATTCTGGGACAGGGGTACCCGGGGAGCTGTTTTTT. Its protein product is CATSDSGTGVPGELFF.

The CDR3 protein is CASSHPGQPPNTGELFF. The CDR3 DNA reads TGTGCCAGCAGCCATCCGGGACAACCCCCGAACACCGGGGAGCTGTTTTTT. This chain connects TRBV14 to TRBJ2-2; a possible D gene is TRBD1 (6 bases). CDR3 length: 17 amino acids. Germline V gene lookup returns CDR1 SGHDN and CDR2 FVKESK. V was shortened by 3 bases and J by 0 bases, with 14 bases between the two germline ends.

In its sample, this clonotype was seen a few times. Here the CDR3 DNA reads TGTGCCACCAGTGATTTCCCGAGCAATCAGCCCCAGCATTTT. This gives the protein CATSDFPSNQPQHF. V and J are TRBV24-1 and TRBJ1-5; D call uncertain. The CDR3 spans 14 residues. Trimming shortened V by 1 base and J by 1 base, and 4 bases separated the two germline ends. CDR1 and CDR2 (germline): KGHDR, SFDVKD.

This clonotype was counted many times. The genes are TRBV20-1 and TRBJ1-4; 8 nucleotides line up with TRBD1. The J segment lost 7 bases and the V segment lost 3 bases, leaving 10 bases of the junction unmatched. Germline V CDR1 and CDR2: DFQATT, SNEGSKA (reference sequence). The CDR3 has 15 amino acids. The CDR3 loop is CSASRTGLGIEKLFF. CDR3 coding DNA: TGCAGTGCTAGCCGGACAGGGCTAGGTATTGAAAAACTGTTTTTT.

The chain employs TRBV28 and TRBJ2-5; maybe TRBD2 (5 bases). The ends were cut back, 9 bases at V and 10 bases at J, with 18 bases in the middle. The CDR3 length is 12 residues. Germline V lookup: CDR1 MDHEN, CDR2 SYDVKM. The CDR3 region has the DNA TGTGCCAGGGGCGGGCCCTCCTACGACCAGTACTTC. Amino acids: CARGGPSYDQYF.

This clonotype appeared a few times. The chain has TRBV13 and TRBJ1-4; a possible D gene is TRBD1 (5 bases). The CDR3 loop spans 15 amino acids. Per the germline V gene, CDR1 is PRHDT and CDR2 is FYEKMQ (reference sequence). V lost 8 bases, J lost 2 bases, and 15 bases lay in between. The DNA of the CDR3 is TGTGCCAGCTCTCGGAGGGGTTTGACTAATGAAAAACTGTTTTTT. Protein: CASSRRGLTNEKLFF.

There are many counts of this clonotype. This rearrangement joins TRBV20-1 to TRBJ2-7; 8 bases map to TRBD2. This CDR3 has 12 residues. Germline CDR1 DFQATT, CDR2 SNEGSKA (reference sequence). V was clipped by 7 bases and J by 2 bases; unmatched bases: 4. CDR3 sequence reads: CSVAGPTYEQYF. CDR3 nucleotide sequence: TGCAGTGTAGCGGGACCTACCTACGAGCAGTACTTC.

The sample holds many counts of this clonotype. The chain has TRBV7-7 and TRBJ2-7; 12 bases map to TRBD2. Germline V gene data show CDR1 as SSHAT and CDR2 as FNYEAQ (reference sequence). CDR3 length equals 14 residues. V lost 5 bases, J lost 4 bases, and 3 bases stayed unmatched. The CDR3 sequence: CASSPSGRGYEQYF. As DNA, the CDR3 is TGTGCCAGCAGCCCTAGCGGGAGGGGGTACGAGCAGTACTTC.

The chain uses TRBV7-2 and TRBJ2-6; TRBD1 agrees at 7 bases. After removal of 4 bases from V and 4 bases from J, the junction contained 10 bases not matched to a gene. Germline V gene sequence: CDR1 SGHTA, CDR2 FQGNSA. The CDR3 consists of 17 residues. The CDR3 DNA sequence: TGTGCCAGCAGCTCAGTGACAGGGACGGACGGGGCCAACGTCCTGACTTTC. This codes for CASSSVTGTDGANVLTF.

The chain is built from TRBV28 and TRBJ1-4; no firm D call. Germline CDR1 and CDR2: MDHEN and SYDVKM. The CDR3 covers 14 residues. Trimming left V 3 bases short and J 4 bases short, with 9 bases between. CDR3 in DNA: TGTGCCAGCAGTTTCGAGGGTTTTAATGAAAAACTGTTTTTT. Residues: CASSFEGFNEKLFF.

The V gene is TRBV24-1, the J gene TRBJ2-1, with D possibly matching TRBD2 (5 bases). Trimming pared 0 bases from V and 8 bases from J, leaving 19 bases between. The CDR3 extends over 17 amino acids. Germline CDR1 KGHDR, CDR2 SFDVKD. CDR3 protein: CATSDLPTRKAFHEQFF. CDR3 nucleotides: TGTGCCACCAGTGATTTGCCTACTAGGAAGGCGTTCCATGAGCAGTTCTTC.

This clonotype has more than one count but fewer than ten. V is TRBV10-3 and J is TRBJ1-3; 7 bases are shared with TRBD1. The CDR3 is made up of 15 amino acids. J was trimmed by 4 bases and V by 6 bases; bases with no gene match: 9. Germline V gene lookup returns CDR1 ENHRY and CDR2 SYGVKD. The CDR3 sequence is CAIRTGLESGNTIYF. The CDR3 bases are TGTGCCATCAGGACAGGGTTGGAATCCGGAAACACCATATATTTT.

This clonotype was found many times. CDR3 coding DNA: TGCAGCGTCGAACAGGACTCTGGAAACACCATATATTTT. Protein: CSVEQDSGNTIYF. The V gene is TRBV29-1, the J gene TRBJ1-3; TRBD1 is a possible D gene (5 bases). Between the trimmed V and J ends, which lost 6 bases and 0 bases, there was a span of 9 bases. The germline V gene encodes CDR1 SQVTM and CDR2 ANQGSEA. This CDR3 has 13 amino acids.

The sample holds a few counts of this clonotype. The chain couples TRBV6-5 to TRBJ2-5, with D possibly TRBD2 on 7 matching bases. The V and J ends lost 8 bases and 4 bases respectively, with 11 bases between them. CDR3 length: 12 amino acids. Germline V lookup: CDR1 MNHEY, CDR2 SVGAGI. The CDR3 sequence: CASQGGGETQYF. CDR3 DNA: TGTGCCAGCCAGGGAGGGGGAGAGACCCAGTACTTC.

This clonotype has at least ten counts. This chain connects TRBV7-2 to TRBJ2-7; TRBD2 aligns across 15 bases. With V trimmed by 5 bases and J by 6 bases, 8 bases remained unmatched. Germline CDR1 and CDR2: SGHTA and FQGNSA. This CDR3 is 16 amino acids long. CDR3 in amino acids: CASSPGTSGRLSEQYF. As DNA, the CDR3 is TGTGCCAGCAGCCCGGGGACTAGCGGGAGGTTGAGCGAGCAGTACTTC.

The table lists this clonotype with a few counts. The genes are TRBV6-2 or TRBV6-3 and TRBJ1-5; TRBD1 agrees at 8 bases. The V gene's germline CDR1 is MNHEY and CDR2 SVGEGT. The V segment lost 6 bases and the J segment 7 bases; nucleotides outside the gene matches: 5. The CDR3 has 13 amino acids. CDR3 DNA: TGTGCCAGCAGGGACAGGGTACAACAGCCCCAGCATTTT. Translation gives CASRDRVQQPQHF.